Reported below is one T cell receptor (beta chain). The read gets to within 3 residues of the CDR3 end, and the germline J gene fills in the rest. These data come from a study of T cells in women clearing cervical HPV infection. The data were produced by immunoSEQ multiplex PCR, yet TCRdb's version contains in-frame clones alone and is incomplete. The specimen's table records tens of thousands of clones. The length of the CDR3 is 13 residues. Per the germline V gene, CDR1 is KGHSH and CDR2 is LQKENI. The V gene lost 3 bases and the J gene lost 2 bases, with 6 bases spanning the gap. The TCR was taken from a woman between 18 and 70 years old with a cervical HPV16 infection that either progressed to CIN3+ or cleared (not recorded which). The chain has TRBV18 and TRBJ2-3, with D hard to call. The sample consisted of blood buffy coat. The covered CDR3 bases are TGTGCCAGCTCACCTTCAGTCACAGATACG. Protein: CASSPSVTDT. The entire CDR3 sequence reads CASSPSVTDTQYF.